These 13 T cell receptor beta chains were sequenced from one sample in a study of tumor-infiltrating lymphocytes in oesophageal squamous cell carcinoma (dated by TCRdb to between 2015 and 2016). Library prep was done by PCR. The sequencer listed for this sample is Illumina HiSeq 2000. TCRdb cleaned the public reads at Q25 with fastp, built clones with MiXCR and kept in-frame beta chains. Rows are combined by CDR3 protein, so each entry shows the most common genes and DNA. Within this sample are about 19,000 distinct CDR3 sequences, with around 38% of them counted one time only. Together, the top ten hold roughly 7% of the sample. The sequenced sample consisted of blood. These receptors originate from a male donor with esophageal squamous cell carcinoma.

Sample share makes this clonotype medium-sized. The chain joins TRBV11-2 to TRBJ2-1, with 15 bases lining up with TRBD2. The germline V gene encodes CDR1 SGHAT and CDR2 FQNNGV. This CDR3 comprises 15 residues. Trimming cost V 4 bases and J 9 bases; bases outside gene matches: 4. The CDR3 DNA sequence: TGTGCCAGCAGCTCCGGGACTAGCGGGAGGTTTGAGCAGTTCTTC. It translates to CASSSGTSGRFEQFF.

Note on this clonotype: Likely a read error: the CDR3 ends without its conserved phenylalanine or tryptophan. The limits of the CDR3 on the DNA are not certain, so only TCRdb's listed CDR3 is given. V is TRBV6-5 and J is TRBJ2-1; whether TRBD2, the table's D call, matches the DNA was not checked. In germline, CDR1 is MNHEY, CDR2 SVGAGI. 17 amino acids form the CDR3, both terminal residues included. The CDR3 protein is CASSYSTSGSYGYTFGS.

This clonotype was counted many times. The chain uses TRBV25-1 and TRBJ2-2, with D possibly being TRBD1 (6 bases). The CDR3 covers 16 residues. Trimming cost V 10 bases and J 2 bases, with 20 bases left between them. CDR1 and CDR2 (germline): MGHDK, SYGVNS. The CDR3 sequence: CATRGQSGLNTGELFF. In DNA, the CDR3 is TGTGCCACCAGAGGACAGAGTGGGTTAAACACCGGGGAGCTGTTTTTT. Using reference TRBV25-1 and TRBJ2-2 for the parts outside the CDR3, the full variable domain is EADIYQTPRYLVIGTGKKITLECSQTMGHDKMYWYQQDPGMELHLIHYSYGVNSTEKGDLSSESTVSRIRTEHFPLTLESARPSHTSQYLCATRGQSGLNTGELFFGEGSRLTVL.

Points on this clonotype: A read error may be the cause here, since a much bigger clone is one base away. This chain connects TRBV7-2 to TRBJ1-2; D is undetermined. Germline values: CDR1 SGHTA, CDR2 FQGNSA. The CDR3 has 12 residues. CDR3 bases: TGTGTCAGCAGCTTAGGCAGTAATGGCTACACCTTC. Translation gives CVSSLGSNGYTF.

This rearrangement joins TRBV28 to TRBJ2-4; 10 nucleotides line up with TRBD1. The DNA end is more similar to TRBJ2-7, so the J call may be wrong. CDR1 and CDR2 from the germline V gene are MDHEN and SYDVKM. This CDR3 region has 16 residues. In DNA, the CDR3 is TGTGCCAGCAGTTTACCCGGGACAGGGGATTCCTACGAGCAGTACTTC. It encodes CASSLPGTGDSYEQYF.

This clonotype was counted between two and nine times. The gene calls are TRBV3-1 and TRBJ1-2; TRBD1 agrees at 7 bases. CDR3 size: 15 residues. The ends lost 4 bases at V and 8 bases at J; junction bases unmatched: 13. Per germline, CDR1 LGHDT and CDR2 YNNKEL (reference sequence). The CDR3 nucleotides read TGTGCCAGCAGCCGTGGGACAGTTAAATGGAGGGGCTACACCTTC. Translated: CASSRGTVKWRGYTF. Looking up the rest from reference TRBV3-1 and TRBJ1-2 gives the full variable domain: DTAVSQTPKYLVTQMGNDKSIKCEQNLGHDTMYWYKQDSKKFLKIMFSYNNKELIINETVPNRFSPKSPDKAHLNLHINSLELGDSAVYFCASSRGTVKWRGYTFGSGTRLTVV.

With respect to this clonotype: The conserved final phenylalanine or tryptophan is absent from the CDR3, which likely points to a read error. The DNA is left out, because the CDR3 cannot be placed on it with certainty; the CDR3 is given as TCRdb lists it. The chain has TRBV5-1 and TRBJ2-6. CDR1 is SGHRS, CDR2 YFSETQ, per germline. Termini included, the CDR3 measures 8 amino acids. Here the CDR3 reads CASSLGTS.

The gene calls are TRBV6-8 and TRBJ1-5, with D possibly matching TRBD1 (5 bases). The V end lost 2 bases, the J end lost 3 bases, and 8 bases lay between the germline ends. Germline V CDR1 and CDR2: MNHGY, SAAAGT. The CDR3 loop spans 14 amino acids. Here the CDR3 DNA reads TGTGCCAGCAGTTACGGGGCAAACAATCAGCCCCAGCATTTT. Its translation is CASSYGANNQPQHF.

This clonotype was counted many times. The CDR3 loop is CASTLAGNYNEQYF. CDR3 bases: TGTGCCAGCACACTAGCGGGAAACTACAATGAGCAGTACTTC. This chain joins TRBV6-1 and TRBJ2-1; 10 nucleotides match TRBD2. The closer fit of TRBJ2-7 to the DNA end suggests the J call may be wrong. This CDR3 spans 14 amino acids. Germline loops: CDR1 MNHNS, CDR2 SASEGT.

This clonotype was found many times. The chain recombines TRBV6-1 with TRBJ2-7, with D uncertain. V lost 5 bases and J 5 bases, leaving 16 bases between the germline ends. Germline V lookup: CDR1 MNHNS, CDR2 SASEGT. CDR3 length equals 14 residues. CDR3 sequence reads: CASSPPVAVHEQYF. The CDR3 DNA is TGTGCCAGCAGTCCCCCAGTGGCTGTCCACGAGCAGTACTTC.

This clonotype was seen more than once but under ten times. CDR3 nucleotide sequence: TGTGCCAGCACCGATGGACTAGCGGGAGGGCCAGGGGTCTACGAGCAGTACTTC. Its protein is CASTDGLAGGPGVYEQYF. The gene calls are TRBV6-1 and TRBJ2-4; 15 nucleotides align to TRBD2. The J call is doubtful: the DNA matches TRBJ2-7 better. The germline V gene encodes CDR1 MNHNS and CDR2 SASEGT. CDR3 length: 18 residues.

This clonotype was counted at least ten times. The chain links TRBV7-2 to TRBJ2-3; 9 bases match TRBD2. CDR1 and CDR2 from the germline V gene are SGHTA and FQGNSA. This CDR3 is 15 amino acids long. The trim removed 5 bases at V and 4 bases at J, leaving 7 bases unmatched. This CDR3 reads CASSGQAGGADTQYF. The CDR3 DNA reads as TGTGCCAGCAGCGGACAAGCGGGAGGAGCAGATACGCAGTATTTT.

This clonotype counts as large. The chain links TRBV7-6 to TRBJ2-1, with no clear D. This CDR3 spans 13 amino acids. V was pared by 2 bases and J by 8 bases, with 10 bases between. Per germline, CDR1 SGHVS and CDR2 FNYEAQ. CDR3 region: CASSLPAGDEQFF. The CDR3 DNA is TGTGCCAGCAGCTTACCGGCCGGCGATGAGCAGTTCTTC.